The 3 T cell receptor beta chains reported below all come from one sample, sequenced in a study of OX40 agonist ivuxolimab in advanced cancers. Assay: immunoSEQ multiplex PCR; the TCRdb copy retains only in-frame clones and omits some. The sample consists of about 77,000 clones, roughly 80% of them appearing once. The specimen was CD4+ or CD8+ T cells sorted from blood, collected in a trial of the OX40 agonist ivuxolimab. The receptors stem from an adult with an advanced solid tumor such as melanoma, head and neck, liver or kidney cancer.

This chain connects TRBV7-6 to TRBJ2-7; D perhaps matches TRBD2 (5 bases). V was cut by 5 bases and J by 7 bases, with 15 bases left in between. Looked up from germline, CDR1 is SGHVS and CDR2 is FNYEAQ. This CDR3 has 13 amino acids. This CDR3 reads CASSAEGRGEQYF. In DNA form, the CDR3 reads TGTGCCAGCAGCGCCGAGGGCCGAGGGGAGCAGTACTTC.

The chain employs TRBV7-3 and TRBJ2-3; D uncertain. Looked up from germline, CDR1 is SGHTA and CDR2 is FQGTGA. The CDR3 consists of 13 residues. Trimming took 8 bases from V and 0 from J, leaving 9 bases between them. DNA for the CDR3: TGTGCCAGCGGATCGAGCAGCACAGATACGCAGTATTTT. It codes for CASGSSSTDTQYF.

The rearrangement joins TRBV21-1 to TRBJ2-7; the table's D gene call, TRBD1, was not cross checked with the DNA. TRBV21-1 is a documented pseudogene. The CDR3 is 13 amino acids. The CDR3 nucleotides are TGTGCCAGCAGCATCCAGGGCACCTACGAGCAGTACTTC. Translation: CASSIQGTYEQYF.